Following are 26 T cell receptor beta chains from one sample sequenced in a study of blood T cells in healthy people across ages. Next came a second PCR, run for roughly 7 to 12 cycles, which used a sample-barcoded 5' primer along with a J-beta primer mix. One entry per CDR3 protein results from TCRdb running MiXCR on the 5' RACE reads. Of fewer than 2,000,000 distinct CDR3 sequences in the sample, 39% were seen once. The sample taken for sequencing was blood. All receptors derive from a human donor in good health.

Only a few counts were recorded for this clonotype. The gene calls are TRBV7-8 and TRBJ2-7, with D hard to call. The CDR3 covers 14 residues. V shed 3 bases and J shed 2 bases, with 11 bases lying between them. Germline loops: CDR1 SGHVS, CDR2 FQNEAQ. The CDR3 loop is CASSFIGFTYEQYF. The CDR3 region has the DNA TGTGCCAGCAGCTTTATCGGGTTTACCTACGAGCAGTACTTC.

V and J are TRBV7-2 and TRBJ1-5, with a tentative D call TRBD1 (5 bases). Trimming pared 4 bases from V and 4 bases from J, leaving 11 bases between. The CDR3 has 14 residues. Germline CDR1 and CDR2: SGHTA and FQGNSA. DNA of the CDR3: TGTGCCAGCAGCTCGGACGGGGCGAATCAGCCCCAGCATTTT. It yields the protein CASSSDGANQPQHF.

This clonotype was observed a handful of times. In nucleotides, the CDR3 is TGTGCCAGCAGTCCCCGGACAGGGAACCACGAGCAGTACTTC. Protein product: CASSPRTGNHEQYF. The chain links TRBV12-3 or TRBV12-4 to TRBJ2-5, with 8 bases that match TRBD1. The DNA matches TRBJ2-7 better at its end, which makes the J call doubtful. The CDR3 sequence is 14 residues long.

This clonotype has a handful of counts. J is TRBJ2-1 and V is TRBV29-1, with D perhaps TRBD1 (5 bases). The CDR3 loop spans 15 amino acids. CDR1 SQVTM and CDR2 ANQGSEA come from the germline V gene. V lost 3 bases, J lost 1 base, and 13 bases lay in between. CDR3 DNA sequence: TGCAGCGTTGATCAACGGCAGGGTTCCTACAATGAGCAGTTCTTC. Its protein is CSVDQRQGSYNEQFF.

The chain has TRBV4-3 and TRBJ2-7; no reliable D call. Germline V gene sequence: CDR1 LGHNA, CDR2 YSLEER. The CDR3 sequence is 14 residues long. Trimming took off 0 bases at V and 4 bases at J, with 10 bases between the two ends. The CDR3 reads CASSQDVSGYEQYF. The CDR3 DNA reads as TGCGCCAGCAGCCAAGACGTCTCAGGTTACGAGCAGTACTTC.

The rearrangement joins TRBV20-1 to TRBJ2-3, with TRBD2 as a possible D gene (6 bases). This CDR3 is 14 amino acids long. In germline, CDR1 is DFQATT, CDR2 SNEGSKA (reference sequence). Trimming shortened V by 6 bases and J by 2 bases, and 15 bases separated the two germline ends. The CDR3 loop is CSARTGLLTDTQYF. The CDR3 DNA follows: TGCAGTGCCCGCACGGGACTCCTCACAGATACGCAGTATTTT.

V and J are TRBV28 and TRBJ2-1; a weak D match, TRBD1 (6 bases). The CDR3 has 14 residues. Per the germline V gene, CDR1 is MDHEN and CDR2 is SYDVKM. Trimming removed 5 bases from V and 7 bases from J, with 15 bases in between. The CDR3: CASSPVLDRNEQFF. CDR3 DNA sequence: TGTGCCAGCAGTCCTGTGCTGGACAGAAATGAGCAGTTCTTC.

The V gene is TRBV5-1, the J gene TRBJ2-2; D call uncertain. CDR3 size: 17 residues. V was clipped by 5 bases and J by 6 bases, with 23 bases between them. In germline, CDR1 is SGHRS, CDR2 YFSETQ. The CDR3 is CASRLRSAELDAGELFF. CDR3 nucleotides: TGCGCCAGCAGGCTTAGGAGCGCAGAGTTGGACGCCGGGGAGCTGTTTTTT.

The rearrangement links TRBV10-3 to TRBJ2-7; a weak D match, TRBD2 (5 bases). Germline assignment: CDR1 ENHRY and CDR2 SYGVKD. This CDR3 is built from 14 residues. V shed 7 bases and J shed 2 bases, with 15 bases lying between them. In nucleotides, the CDR3 is TGTGCCATCATGGGAGACCTCCAAGCCTACGAGCAGTACTTC. This gives the protein CAIMGDLQAYEQYF.

This clonotype was seen a few times. The junction does not match germline at one end; this may be a read error. This chain uses TRBV24-1 with TRBJ2-6, with 7 positions matching TRBD1. This CDR3 has 17 residues. CDR1 KGHDR and CDR2 SFDVKD come from the germline V gene. Written as DNA, the CDR3 is TGTGCCACCAGTGATACGGGACAGATCTCTGGGGCCAACGTCCGGACTTTC. Translated, it gives CATSDTGQISGANVRTF.

This clonotype has just a few counts. The rearrangement joins TRBV12-3 or TRBV12-4 to TRBJ1-6; D perhaps matches TRBD1 (6 bases). V was pared by 0 bases and J by 8 bases, with 11 bases between. This CDR3 comprises 15 residues. This CDR3 reads CASSLAGAVYSPLHF. In DNA form, the CDR3 reads TGTGCCAGCAGTTTAGCGGGGGCGGTGTATTCACCCCTCCACTTT.

The chain has TRBV6-6 and TRBJ2-3, with D unresolved. The CDR3 has 13 amino acids. Germline V lookup: CDR1 MNHNY, CDR2 SVGAGI (reference sequence). Between the trimmed V and J ends, which lost 8 bases and 2 bases, there was a span of 11 bases. The CDR3 region is CASLGGPTDTQYF. CDR3 DNA sequence: TGTGCCAGCCTCGGCGGACCCACAGATACGCAGTATTTT.

The chain combines TRBV7-2 with TRBJ1-6, with TRBD1 identical over 9 bases. V dropped 4 bases and J dropped 14; count of bases not matched to a gene: 12. Germline V gene data show CDR1 as SGHTA and CDR2 as FQGNSA. The CDR3 loop spans 15 amino acids. DNA for the CDR3: TGTGCCAGCAGCTCGCCGGGACAGGGCCATTCGGCCCTCCACTTT. This codes for CASSSPGQGHSALHF.

This clonotype was picked up a small number of times. V usage is TRBV12-3 or TRBV12-4 and J usage is TRBJ1-2, with 9 nucleotides matching TRBD1. The CDR3 totals 13 residues. The ends lost 7 bases at V and 4 bases at J; junction bases unmatched: 4. The CDR3 loop reads CASNMGQGYGYTF. In nucleotides, the CDR3 is TGTGCCAGCAATATGGGACAGGGCTATGGCTACACCTTC.

The gene calls are TRBV7-9 and TRBJ2-3, with 13 bases lining up with TRBD2. The CDR3 sequence is 17 residues long. The V and J ends lost 5 bases and 2 bases, in that order; junction bases with no gene match: 7. Germline V lookup: CDR1 SEHNR, CDR2 FQNEAQ (reference sequence). CDR3 nucleotide sequence: TGTGCCAGCAGCCGACTAGCGGGGGGACTAACCACAGATACGCAGTATTTT. Amino acids: CASSRLAGGLTTDTQYF.

The chain combines TRBV20-1 with TRBJ1-1, with D uncertain. The CDR3 loop spans 11 amino acids. Trimming left V 3 bases short and J 7 bases short, with 9 bases between. Germline V gives CDR1 DFQATT, CDR2 SNEGSKA (reference sequence). The CDR3 here is CSASSGNEAFF. The CDR3 nucleotides read TGCAGTGCTAGTTCGGGAAATGAAGCTTTCTTT.

This clonotype was observed a single time. This chain uses TRBV11-2 with TRBJ2-3; unclear D gene. With 4 bases removed from V and 2 bases from J, the gap between germline ends came to 10 bases. The CDR3 covers 14 residues. Germline-derived CDR1 and CDR2 are SGHAT and FQNNGV. As DNA, the CDR3 is TGTGCCAGCAGCTCTCGGGTCCTCACAGATACGCAGTATTTT. Encoded protein: CASSSRVLTDTQYF.

This clonotype was observed a handful of times. The rearrangement uses TRBV29-1 and TRBJ1-1; D unresolved. V was shortened by 3 bases and J by 5 bases, with 7 bases between the two germline ends. Germline V CDR1 and CDR2: SQVTM, ANQGSEA. The CDR3 is 11 residues long. The CDR3, as DNA: TGCAGCGTTGAGGCCTTTACTGAAGCTTTCTTT. Translating gives CSVEAFTEAFF.

This clonotype was observed a few times. The CDR3: CASSQESWAQSYNEQFF. CDR3 DNA: TGCGCCAGCAGCCAAGAATCCTGGGCTCAATCCTACAATGAGCAGTTCTTC. This rearrangement joins TRBV4-3 to TRBJ2-1; no clear D gene. Germline assignment: CDR1 LGHNA and CDR2 YSLEER. The CDR3 length is 17 residues. Between the trimmed V and J ends, which lost 0 bases and 1 base, there was a span of 13 bases.

The V and J genes are TRBV4-3 and TRBJ2-1, with D tentatively TRBD1 (5 bases). The germline V and J ends were trimmed by 2 bases and 4 bases, with 12 bases remaining between them. The germline V gene encodes CDR1 LGHNA and CDR2 YSLEER. This CDR3 spans 15 amino acids. In DNA, the CDR3 is TGCGCCAGCAGCCAAATATTAGACAGATACAATGAGCAGTTCTTC. It is translated as CASSQILDRYNEQFF.

The rearrangement links TRBV7-9 to TRBJ2-2; D may be TRBD1 or TRBD2 (7 bases each). Per the germline V gene, CDR1 is SEHNR and CDR2 is FQNEAQ (reference sequence). The CDR3 loop spans 14 amino acids. Trimming left V 5 bases short and J 6 bases short, with 13 bases between. The CDR3 sequence is CASSAGGDAGELFF. The CDR3 coding sequence is TGTGCCAGCAGCGCAGGGGGGGACGCCGGGGAGCTGTTTTTT.

The CDR3 protein is CGPTGNEQFF. Written as DNA, the CDR3 is TGCGGTCCCACAGGGAATGAGCAGTTCTTC. The rearrangement links TRBV20-1 to TRBJ2-1; a possible D gene is TRBD1 (6 bases). The V gene's germline CDR1 is DFQATT and CDR2 SNEGSKA (reference sequence). The CDR3 sequence is 10 residues long.

This chain uses TRBV29-1 with TRBJ2-1, with D possibly TRBD2 on 6 matching bases. Germline V gene lookup returns CDR1 SQVTM and CDR2 ANQGSEA. V lost 3 bases and J lost 7, with 13 bases in between. CDR3 size: 13 residues. Here the CDR3 DNA reads TGCAGCGTTGAGGGGGAGGTCTCGAATGAGCAGTTCTTC. It specifies CSVEGEVSNEQFF.

This clonotype was seen a handful of times. The genes are TRBV15 and TRBJ2-7; TRBD1 aligns across 7 bases. CDR1 is LNHNV, CDR2 YYDKDF, per germline (reference sequence). The J segment lost 2 bases and the V segment lost 0 bases, leaving 10 bases of the junction unmatched. The CDR3 sequence is 17 residues long. The CDR3, as DNA: TGTGCCACCAGCAGAGACAGGAGCCAGGGGGAGACCTACGAGCAGTACTTC. Its protein is CATSRDRSQGETYEQYF.

This clonotype was observed once. This chain joins TRBV24-1 and TRBJ2-3, with D hard to call. Trimming pared 5 bases from V and 0 bases from J, leaving 8 bases between. The CDR3 spans 14 residues. The germline V gene has CDR1 KGHDR and CDR2 SFDVKD. CDR3 loop: CATSGDQSTDTQYF. The CDR3 DNA sequence: TGTGCCACCAGTGGAGATCAGAGCACAGATACGCAGTATTTT.

The chain employs TRBV20-1 and TRBJ2-5; possibly TRBD2 for D (7 bases). CDR1 and CDR2 (germline): DFQATT, SNEGSKA (reference sequence). V was pared by 6 bases and J by 5 bases, with 19 bases between. The CDR3 spans 14 residues. For the CDR3, the DNA is TGCAGTGCCTTTCCCTCCAGGGGAGGGGAGACCCAGTACTTC. Protein sequence: CSAFPSRGGETQYF.